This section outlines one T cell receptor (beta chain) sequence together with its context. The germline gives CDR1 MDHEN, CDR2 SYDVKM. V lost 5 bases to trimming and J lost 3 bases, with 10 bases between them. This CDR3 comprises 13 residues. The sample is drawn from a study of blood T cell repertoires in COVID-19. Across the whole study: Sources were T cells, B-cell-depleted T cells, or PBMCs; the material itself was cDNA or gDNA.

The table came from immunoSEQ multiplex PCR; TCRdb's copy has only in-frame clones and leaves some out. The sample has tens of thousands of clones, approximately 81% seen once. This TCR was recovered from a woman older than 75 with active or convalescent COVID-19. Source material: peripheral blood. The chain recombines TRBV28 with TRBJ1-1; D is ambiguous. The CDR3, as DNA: TGTGCCAGCAGTCCCCGAGTTTACACTGAAGCTTTCTTT. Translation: CASSPRVYTEAFF.